This is a list of T cell receptor beta chains from one sample in a study of T-cell memory formation after mild COVID-19. TCRdb independently ran MiXCR on the 5' RACE reads; one entry per CDR3 protein. The sample lists about 90,000 distinct CDR3 sequences; about 15% were seen once. The source material was PBMCs or a T cell subset sorted from them (not recorded which). The receptors here all came from a man aged 18 to 30 who had mild COVID-19 (a few samples of this study predate the infection). Cell type and time point are not known. Each CDR3 is given with its conserved first and last residue. A D gene is named only where the DNA matches it firmly. Size is stated for part of the rows, as once, few or many counts, or as a class when the clone is expanded.

>TRBJ2-1|TRBV30|NA|NA
CARTGLYNEQFF
TGTGCCCGGACGGGACTCTACAATGAGCAGTTCTTC
>TRBJ2-1|TRBV4-1|TRBD2|NA
CASSQGLAGAYNEQFF
TGCGCCAGCAGCCAGGGACTAGCGGGGGCATACAATGAGCAGTTCTTC
>TRBJ1-5|TRBV7-6|NA|few
CASSSGFNQPQHF
TGTGCCAGCAGCTCCGGGTTCAATCAGCCCCAGCATTTT
>TRBJ1-5|TRBV5-5|NA|few
CASSPGGGLGQPQHF
TGTGCCAGCAGCCCGGGAGGGGGGCTGGGGCAGCCCCAGCATTTT
>TRBJ1-1|TRBV7-6|NA|NA
CASSHVGNTEAFF
TGTGCCAGCAGCCACGTGGGGAACACTGAAGCTTTCTTT
>TRBJ2-1|TRBV20-1|TRBD2|few
CSARYGSGNPMEEQFF
TGCAGTGCTAGGTACGGTAGCGGGAATCCGATGGAGGAGCAGTTCTTC
>TRBJ1-6|TRBV4-3|TRBD1|NA
CASSWDRGWNSPLNF
TGCGCCAGCAGCTGGGACAGGGGATGGAATTCACCCCTCAACTTT
>TRBJ2-1|TRBV20-1|NA|NA
CSAQLVWEQFF
TGCAGTGCCCAACTAGTTTGGGAGCAGTTCTTC
>TRBJ2-7|TRBV4-2|NA|once
CASSQEGGTHSYEQYF
TGTGCCAGCAGCCAAGAGGGTGGGACACATTCCTACGAGCAGTACTTC
>TRBJ2-1|TRBV7-9|NA|few
CASSSPDRNSEQFF
TGTGCCAGCAGCTCGCCGGACCGCAATAGTGAGCAGTTCTTC
>TRBJ2-1|TRBV12-3/TRBV12-4|NA|few
CASSSLSRHNEQFF
TGTGCCAGCAGCTCCCTTTCCCGCCACAATGAGCAGTTCTTC
>TRBJ2-2|TRBV6-2/TRBV6-3|NA|many
CASRIDRTRNTGELFF
TGTGCCAGCAGGATTGATAGGACACGGAACACCGGGGAGCTGTTTTTT
>TRBJ2-1|TRBV4-3|NA|few
CASSQRTRGNEQFF
TGCGCCAGCAGCCAAAGGACTAGGGGGAATGAGCAGTTCTTC
>TRBJ2-7|TRBV6-5|TRBD1|few
CASSYTGTAYEQYF
TGTGCCAGCAGTTACACCGGGACAGCCTACGAGCAGTACTTC
>TRBJ2-1|TRBV2|TRBD1|NA
CASSRTGEREQFF
TGTGCCAGCAGTAGAACAGGGGAAAGAGAGCAGTTCTTC
>TRBJ2-7|TRBV6-2/TRBV6-3|TRBD1|NA
CASSTRTGVSYEQYF
TGTGCCAGCAGTACTCGGACAGGGGTCTCCTACGAGCAGTACTTC
>TRBJ1-1|TRBV12-3/TRBV12-4|NA|few
CASSFSGPNTEAFF
TGTGCCAGCAGTTTTAGCGGCCCGAACACTGAAGCTTTCTTT
>TRBJ2-7|TRBV6-5|NA|many
CASSLPSYEQYF
TGTGCCAGCAGCCTCCCGTCCTACGAGCAGTACTTC
>TRBJ2-4|TRBV29-1|NA|NA
CSVGPGMDKNIQYF
TGCAGCGTTGGCCCCGGAATGGACAAAAACATTCAGTACTTC
>TRBJ2-1|TRBV6-4|TRBD2|few
CASSESGGARDEQFF
TGTGCCAGCAGTGAGAGCGGGGGGGCCCGCGATGAGCAGTTCTTC
>TRBJ2-5|TRBV12-3/TRBV12-4|NA|many
CASSLGALFYQETQYF
TGTGCCAGCAGTTTGGGGGCACTGTTCTACCAAGAGACCCAGTACTTC
>TRBJ1-2|TRBV15|TRBD1|NA
CATSRDRTGGPHFNYGYTF
TGTGCCACCAGCAGAGATCGGACAGGGGGCCCTCACTTTAACTATGGCTACACCTTC
>TRBJ1-6|TRBV4-3|NA|NA
CASSQVLTANSPLHF
TGCGCCAGCAGCCAAGTTTTAACAGCCAATTCACCCCTCCACTTT
>TRBJ1-1|TRBV11-2|NA|few
CASRSIRNTEAFF
TGTGCCAGCAGGTCTATACGGAACACTGAAGCTTTCTTT
>TRBJ1-1|TRBV4-1|NA|NA
CASSPHQGNTEAFF
TGCGCCAGCAGCCCCCACCAGGGAAACACTGAAGCTTTCTTT
>TRBJ2-3|TRBV6-4|TRBD2|NA
CASSERGGATDTQYF
TGTGCCAGCAGTGAGCGCGGGGGGGCAACAGATACGCAGTATTTT
>TRBJ2-4|TRBV27|NA|NA
CASGQIHAAKNIQYF
TGTGCCAGCGGGCAGATCCACGCAGCCAAAAACATTCAGTACTTC
>TRBJ1-2|TRBV4-1|NA|few
CASSPVGVEGYTF
TGCGCCAGCAGCCCCGTGGGGGTAGAGGGCTACACCTTC
>TRBJ2-7|TRBV27|NA|few
CASSPEAGRFYEQYF
TGTGCCAGCAGTCCCGAGGCGGGTAGATTCTACGAGCAGTACTTC
>TRBJ1-5|TRBV15|NA|few
CATSRDRTASQPQHF
TGTGCCACCAGCAGAGATAGGACGGCTTCCCAGCCCCAGCATTTT
>TRBJ1-1|TRBV5-1|NA|NA
CASSPRSGGLNTEAFF
TGCGCCAGCAGCCCCCGTTCGGGGGGGTTGAACACTGAAGCTTTCTTT
>TRBJ1-3|TRBV7-2|NA|NA
CASSLGVSSGNTIYF
TGTGCCAGCAGCTTGGGTGTGAGCTCTGGAAACACCATATATTTT
>TRBJ1-2|TRBV4-2|TRBD1|few
CASSQGGTGIYGYTF
TGTGCCAGCAGCCAAGGCGGGACAGGAATCTATGGCTACACCTTC
>TRBJ2-1|TRBV4-3|TRBD2|few
CASSQDFRGGANEQFF
TGCGCCAGCAGCCAAGATTTTCGCGGGGGGGCAAATGAGCAGTTCTTC
>TRBJ2-1|TRBV3-1|NA|NA
CASSQGLGLSNEQFF
TGTGCCAGCAGCCAAGGATTGGGCCTCTCCAATGAGCAGTTCTTC
>TRBJ2-1|TRBV4-1|NA|many
CASSQWLRADNEQFF
TGCGCCAGCAGCCAATGGCTTCGGGCGGACAATGAGCAGTTCTTC
>TRBJ2-2|TRBV29-1|NA|NA
CSVDLNTGELFF
TGCAGCGTTGATTTAAACACCGGGGAGCTGTTTTTT
>TRBJ2-6|TRBV9|NA|NA
CASSARQDVVSGANVLTF
TGTGCCAGCAGCGCCCGACAGGACGTCGTCTCTGGGGCCAACGTCCTGACTTTC
>TRBJ2-3|TRBV12-3/TRBV12-4|NA|NA
CASSLSANTQYF
TGTGCCAGCAGTTTATCCGCTAATACGCAGTATTTT
>TRBJ2-6|TRBV4-3|NA|medium-sized
CASSQGSSPSGANVLTF
TGCGCCAGCAGCCAAGGGTCCAGCCCCTCTGGGGCCAACGTCCTGACTTTC
>TRBJ2-5|TRBV19|NA|few
CASSILGGAETQYF
TGTGCCAGTAGTATTCTGGGGGGCGCGGAGACCCAGTACTTC
>TRBJ2-1|TRBV9|NA|NA
CASSVGSNEQFF
TGTGCCAGCAGCGTAGGGTCGAATGAGCAGTTCTTC
>TRBJ2-3|TRBV30|NA|NA
CACGRFEATQYF
TGTGCCTGCGGGCGGTTTGAAGCTACGCAGTATTTT
>TRBJ2-5|TRBV20-1|TRBD2|many
CSAETSGGAETQYF
TGCAGTGCTGAGACTAGCGGGGGGGCGGAGACCCAGTACTTC
>TRBJ1-2|TRBV7-9|NA|few
CASSFVGDYGYTF
TGTGCCAGCAGCTTCGTGGGAGACTATGGCTACACCTTC
>TRBJ2-3|TRBV4-3|NA|many
CASSQDFTLPQYF
TGCGCCAGCAGCCAAGATTTCACCCTGCCGCAGTATTTT
>TRBJ2-2|TRBV6-6|NA|NA
CASSYPRQTTGELFF
TGTGCCAGCAGTTACCCTCGGCAGACCACCGGGGAGCTGTTTTTT
>TRBJ2-7|TRBV30|NA|NA
CAWRSSDYYEQYF
TGTGCCTGGAGAAGTTCAGATTACTACGAGCAGTACTTC
>TRBJ1-1|TRBV20-1|NA|few
CSAPVLGGRGTEAFF
TGCAGTGCCCCCGTTCTGGGCGGAAGGGGCACTGAAGCTTTCTTT
>TRBJ2-7|TRBV5-5|NA|NA
CASSLEEGQYF
TGTGCCAGCAGCTTGGAAGAGGGGCAGTACTTC
>TRBJ2-3|TRBV12-3/TRBV12-4|NA|NA
CASSSGAADTQYF
TGTGCCAGCAGCTCAGGGGCCGCAGATACGCAGTATTTT
>TRBJ2-1|TRBV12-3/TRBV12-4|NA|few
CASRDQGNEQFF
TGTGCCAGCAGAGATCAGGGCAATGAGCAGTTCTTC